Listed below are T cell receptor beta chains from one sample, sequenced in a study of OX40 agonist ivuxolimab in advanced cancers. Assay used: immunoSEQ multiplex PCR; TCRdb lists only in-frame clones, some missing. The data hold approximately 76,000 clones, with approximately 85% observed a single time. The source was CD4+ or CD8+ T cells sorted from blood, collected in a trial of the OX40 agonist ivuxolimab. These receptors came from an adult with an advanced solid tumor such as melanoma, head and neck, liver or kidney cancer. Each CDR3 is given without its conserved first and last residue. Each record gives: J gene, V gene, CDR3 protein.

TRBJ2-5 TRBV2 ASSGPPQETQY
TRBJ1-6 TRBV10-3 AISQQGAYNSPLH
TRBJ2-7 TRBV11-2 ASSLGQNSYEQY
TRBJ2-2 TRBV2 ASSERASGGYLNTGELF
TRBJ1-5 TRBV6-1 ASEVGNQPQH
TRBJ1-1 TRBV11-2 ASSPYPGQGNTEAF
TRBJ1-1 TRBV28 ALIDSSRTEAF
TRBJ2-1 TRBV7-3 ASSLTDRDTYNEQF
TRBJ2-3 TRBV6-5 ASSYRNTQY
TRBJ2-1 TRBV7-2 ASSTSRISSYNEQF
TRBJ2-3 TRBV30 AWSVPLGAPRTDTQY
TRBJ1-2 TRBV27 ASMSMRAFYGYT
TRBJ1-5 TRBV29-1 SVVETGLNQPQH
TRBJ2-1 TRBV9 ASSTSGGVPSSYNEQF
TRBJ2-3 TRBV6-5 ASSYMTSGDTQY
TRBJ2-3 TRBV21-1 ASSTSRGTDTQY
TRBJ1-2 TRBV19 ASTPPGGHGYT
TRBJ1-2 TRBV30 AWRGGSNYGYT
TRBJ2-7 TRBV5-6 ASSDGRWGQGHYEQY
TRBJ2-5 TRBV2 AGTPSKGETQY
TRBJ1-4 TRBV18 ASSPTGRWLF